This entry is about one TCR beta chain. Each CDR3 protein is one row after TCRdb ran MiXCR on the RT-PCR reads. The repertoire holds about 150,000 distinct CDR3 sequences, with more than 20% as singletons. This sample was taken from a study of patients and donors after allogeneic stem cell transplantation. The source material was blood, either unsorted or a sorted T cell fraction (not recorded which). This clonotype originated in a human donor who was either an allogeneic HSCT recipient or a stem cell or donor lymphocyte infusion donor (not recorded which). It is not recorded whose cells these are; they may come from a transplant donor.

The CDR3 DNA reads TGCAGTGCTAGAGGGCACGATCGGTATCGGGGGAGCACAGATACGCAGTATTTT. Translated, it gives CSARGHDRYRGSTDTQYF. The gene calls are TRBV20-1 and TRBJ2-3; possibly TRBD2 for D (6 bases). The CDR3 loop spans 18 amino acids. Germline CDR1 is DFQATT and CDR2 is SNEGSKA (reference sequence). Trimming cost V 1 base and J 0 bases, with 20 bases left between them.